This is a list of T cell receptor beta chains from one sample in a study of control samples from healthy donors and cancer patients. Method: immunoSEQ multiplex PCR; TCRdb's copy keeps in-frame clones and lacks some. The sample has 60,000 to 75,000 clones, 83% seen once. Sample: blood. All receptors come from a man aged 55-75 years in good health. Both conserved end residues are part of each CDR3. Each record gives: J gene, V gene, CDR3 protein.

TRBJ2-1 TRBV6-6 CASSRPGQGAHEQFF
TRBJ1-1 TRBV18 CASSPFRGHTEAFF
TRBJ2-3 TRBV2 CASNSPGSDTQYF
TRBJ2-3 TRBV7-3 CASSSAGVLDTQYF
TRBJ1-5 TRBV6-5 CATGGVASNQPQHF
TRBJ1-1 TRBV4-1 CASSNRQGEATEAFF
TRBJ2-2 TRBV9 CASSISGSVAGELFF
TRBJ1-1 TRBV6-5 CASKGQGQSFF
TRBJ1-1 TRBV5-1 CASSQGQANTEAFF
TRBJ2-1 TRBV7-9 CASSYLGLNNEQFF
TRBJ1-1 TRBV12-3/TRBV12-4 CASSSIRNTEAFF
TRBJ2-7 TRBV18 CASSPRTSGAYEQYF
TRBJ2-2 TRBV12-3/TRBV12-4 CASSPSVDGELFF
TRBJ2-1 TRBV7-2 CASSLARTSGYNEQFF
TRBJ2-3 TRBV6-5 CASSYAGVTDTQYF
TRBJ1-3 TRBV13 CASSSFQGRGNTIYF
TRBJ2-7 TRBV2 CASSATGDEQYF
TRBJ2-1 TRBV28 CASSLSPRGNEQFF
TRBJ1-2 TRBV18 CASSRDRADYGYTF
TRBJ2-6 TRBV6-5 CASSNPFSGANVLTF
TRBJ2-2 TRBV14 CASSQLSGPGELFF
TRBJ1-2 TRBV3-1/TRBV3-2 CASSPTGGNYGYTF
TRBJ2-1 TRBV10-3 CATSQSLNEQFF
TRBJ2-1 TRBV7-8 CASSPPSRGSNEQFF
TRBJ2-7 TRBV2 CATRTGGGYGTSGYEQYF
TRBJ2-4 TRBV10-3 CAISSDRENIQYF
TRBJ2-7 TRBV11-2 CASSYRTTGFYEQYF
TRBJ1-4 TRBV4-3 CASSPATGFGEKLFF
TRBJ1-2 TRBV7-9 CASSGQGQAAQGYTF
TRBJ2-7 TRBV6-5 CASRQGLTRHEQYF
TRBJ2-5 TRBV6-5 CASSYSQGTAETQYF
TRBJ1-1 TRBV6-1 CASSEYQGTEAFF
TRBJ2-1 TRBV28 CASSGMSSYNEQFF
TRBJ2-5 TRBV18 CASSAGGSVETQYF
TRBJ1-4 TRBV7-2 CASSFLQGADLKRSEKLFF
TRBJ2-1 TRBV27 CASQFLGKYNEQFF
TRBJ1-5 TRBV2 CASKTGEYQPQHF
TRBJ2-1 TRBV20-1 CSALRNEQFF
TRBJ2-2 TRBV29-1 CSVSGLNGGTGELFF
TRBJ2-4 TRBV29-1 CSVESEGLGNIQYF
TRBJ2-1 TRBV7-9 CASSSGLNSYNEQFF